The 30 T cell receptor beta chains reported below all come from one sample, sequenced in a study of CD8+CD57+ T cells in acquired aplastic anemia. The use of genomic DNA as template underpinned the TCR beta VDJ and CDR3 profiling. TCRdb redid the calling of the reads with MiXCR, one entry per CDR3 protein. The table has about 180,000 distinct CDR3 sequences, roughly 50% seen once. Before being chosen for sequencing, patients had shown CD8+CD57+ cell expansion by flow cytometry. Sequenced material: sorted CD4+, CD8+, or CD8+CD57+ T cells (not recorded which) from PBMCs. The origin of the receptors is a human donor with aplastic anemia.

V and J are TRBV7-9 and TRBJ2-5; D not resolved. This CDR3 is 14 amino acids long. Per germline, CDR1 SEHNR and CDR2 FQNEAQ (reference sequence). V was cut by 5 bases and J by 1 base, with 11 bases left in between. The CDR3 sequence is CASSVEATQETQYF. DNA of the CDR3: TGTGCCAGCAGCGTAGAGGCCACCCAAGAGACCCAGTACTTC.

This clonotype was seen repeatedly, ten times or more. This chain uses TRBV12-3 or TRBV12-4 with TRBJ2-7; D ambiguous. V lost 5 bases to trimming and J lost 5 bases, with 7 bases between them. CDR3 length equals 11 residues. In nucleotides, the CDR3 is TGTGCCAGCAGTCCCCTTAACGAGCAGTACTTC. As protein: CASSPLNEQYF.

This clonotype appeared a few times. The DNA for the CDR3 is TGTGCCTGGGGGACAGGGGGGGGCACAGATACGCAGTATTTT. Its protein is CAWGTGGGTDTQYF. The chain links TRBV19 to TRBJ2-3; 11 bases are a match to TRBD1. CDR1 is LNHDA, CDR2 SQIVND, per germline (reference sequence). The CDR3 length is 14 residues. Trimming cost V 11 bases and J 1 base; bases outside gene matches: 5.

Of note for this clonotype: Given the absence of the conserved phenylalanine or tryptophan at the CDR3 end, a read error is likely. The V gene is TRBV7-2, the J gene TRBJ2-5; D ambiguous. Trimming stripped 5 bases from V and 5 bases from J, with 6 bases between. The CDR3 has 11 residues. Germline CDR1 is SGHTA and CDR2 is FQGNSA. The DNA of the CDR3 is TGTACCAGCAGCATCGGGGAGACCCAGTACCTC. It specifies CTSSIGETQYL.

This clonotype is a singleton in its sample. Germline and junction disagree at one end, which may indicate a read error. The chain uses TRBV11-2 and TRBJ2-3; a possible D gene is TRBD2 (6 bases). The CDR3 contains 17 residues. CDR1 and CDR2 (germline): SGHAT, FQNNGV. CDR3 sequence: CASSSTIVGGITGTQYF. The CDR3 DNA reads TGTGCCAGCAGCTCCACAATCGTGGGGGGAATTACAGGTACGCAGTATTTT.

This clonotype was detected only once. The V call is TRBV14, the J call TRBJ1-1; D is unresolved. The germline V gene encodes CDR1 SGHDN and CDR2 FVKESK. V lost 1 base and J lost 2, with 5 bases in between. The CDR3 covers 13 residues. In DNA, the CDR3 is TGTGCCAGCAGCCAAGCGGCCAACACTGAAGCTTTCTTT. It yields the protein CASSQAANTEAFF. Using reference TRBV14 and TRBJ1-1 for the parts outside the CDR3, the full variable domain is EAGVTQFPSHSVIEKGQTVTLRCDPISGHDNLYWYRRVMGKEIKFLLHFVKESKQDESGMPNNRFLAERTGGTYSTLKVQPAELEDSGVYFCASSQAANTEAFFGQGTRLTVV.

This clonotype was observed at least ten times. This rearrangement joins TRBV5-1 to TRBJ1-1; possibly TRBD1 for D (6 bases). Trimming took 4 bases from V and 4 from J, leaving 11 bases between them. The germline gives CDR1 SGHRS, CDR2 YFSETQ. The CDR3 is 13 amino acids. The CDR3 region is CASSTSGVTEAFF. The CDR3 region has the DNA TGCGCCAGCAGCACCTCAGGGGTCACTGAAGCTTTCTTT. Based on the CDR3 plus reference TRBV5-1 and TRBJ1-1, the full variable domain is KAGVTQTPRYLIKTRGQQVTLSCSPISGHRSVSWYQQTPGQGLQFLFEYFSETQRNKGNFPGRFSGRQFSNSRSEMNVSTLELGDSALYLCASSTSGVTEAFFGQGTRLTVV.

The rearrangement uses TRBV10-3 and TRBJ2-7; 10 bases agree with TRBD2. CDR3 size: 14 residues. CDR1 and CDR2 from the germline V gene are ENHRY and SYGVKD. Germline trimming cut 8 bases from V and 2 bases from J; bases unmatched to any gene: 6. In DNA, the CDR3 is TGTGCCATCCAAAGGACTAGCGGTGCCTACGAGCAGTACTTC. Protein product: CAIQRTSGAYEQYF.

This clonotype was picked up a small number of times. The V and J genes are TRBV24-1 and TRBJ1-5, with 7 bases that match TRBD1. The trim removed 4 bases at V and 3 bases at J, leaving 5 bases unmatched. CDR3 length equals 15 residues. CDR1 is KGHDR and CDR2 is SFDVKD in the germline V gene. The CDR3 region has the DNA TGTGCCACCAGTGACCAGGGACAGTTCAATCAGCCCCAGCATTTT. This encodes CATSDQGQFNQPQHF.

The chain employs TRBV29-1 and TRBJ1-2; TRBD1 is a possible D gene (6 bases). V dropped 6 bases and J dropped 8 bases, with 16 bases sitting between them. This CDR3 is built from 12 residues. Germline CDR1 reads SQVTM; CDR2 reads ANQGSEA. For the CDR3, the DNA is TGCAGCGTCCAAGGGCCGGGGGGCGGCTACACCTTC. This gives the protein CSVQGPGGGYTF. Full variable domain (outside the CDR3, taken from reference TRBV29-1 and TRBJ1-2): SAVISQKPSRDICQRGTSLTIQCQVDSQVTMMFWYRQQPGQSLTLIATANQGSEATYESGFVIDKFPISRPNLTFSTLTVSNMSPEDSSIYLCSVQGPGGGYTFGSGTRLTVV.

In this sample, this clonotype turned up many times. The gene calls are TRBV3-1 and TRBJ1-2, with D possibly being TRBD1 (5 bases). From germline, CDR1 is LGHDT and CDR2 YNNKEL (reference sequence). The length of the CDR3 is 12 residues. V shed 3 bases and J shed 4 bases, with 6 bases lying between them. The CDR3 is CASSQGLYGYTF. The CDR3 DNA is TGTGCCAGCAGCCAGGGACTCTATGGCTACACCTTC.

In regard to this clonotype: The junction and the germline gene differ at one end; a read error may be behind it. The chain recombines TRBV10-3 with TRBJ1-5; D not certain. The CDR3 is 13 residues long. Germline values: CDR1 ENHRY, CDR2 SYGVKD. CDR3 residues: CASSVGGDQPQHF. Written as DNA, the CDR3 is TGTGCCAGCAGTGTGGGTGGGGATCAGCCCCAGCATTTT.

The chain is built from TRBV20-1 and TRBJ2-1; 9 bases line up with TRBD2. CDR1 is DFQATT, CDR2 SNEGSKA, per germline (reference sequence). Germline trimming cut 1 base from V and 3 bases from J; bases unmatched to any gene: 4. There are 15 residues in the CDR3. The CDR3 sequence: CSARVTSGHYNEQFF. The CDR3 coding sequence is TGCAGTGCTAGAGTAACTAGCGGGCACTACAATGAGCAGTTCTTC.

The genes are TRBV15 and TRBJ2-1; tentatively, D is TRBD2 (6 bases). CDR3 length: 17 residues. Germline V CDR1 and CDR2: LNHNV, YYDKDF (reference sequence). Trimming shortened V by 0 bases and J by 0 bases, and 12 bases separated the two germline ends. CDR3 in amino acids: CATSRDRDFSSYNEQFF. The CDR3 bases are TGTGCCACCAGCAGAGATCGGGACTTCAGCTCCTACAATGAGCAGTTCTTC.

The CDR3 DNA sequence: TGTGCCAGCAGCCCAGGCCCGCGGGGTGAGCAGTACTTC. It yields the protein CASSPGPRGEQYF. The chain recombines TRBV14 with TRBJ2-7; tentative D call: TRBD2 (6 bases). Germline V gene lookup returns CDR1 SGHDN and CDR2 FVKESK. V lost 4 bases and J 7 bases, leaving 14 bases between the germline ends. The CDR3 consists of 13 residues.

Many counts were recorded for this clonotype. The V and J genes are TRBV5-1 and TRBJ2-3, with a tentative D call TRBD1 (5 bases). The CDR3 runs to 14 residues. V gave up 3 bases and J gave up 2 bases, with 10 bases separating them. Per the germline V gene, CDR1 is SGHRS and CDR2 is YFSETQ. The CDR3 DNA reads as TGCGCCAGCAGCTCGATGGACACCACAGATACGCAGTATTTT. Its protein product is CASSSMDTTDTQYF.

This clonotype was observed many times. The chain joins TRBV24-1 to TRBJ2-1; 12 bases match TRBD2. This CDR3 spans 14 amino acids. The J segment lost 8 bases and the V segment lost 6 bases, leaving 4 bases of the junction unmatched. Germline-derived CDR1 and CDR2 are KGHDR and SFDVKD. The chain's CDR3 is CATSLTSGGHEQFF. CDR3 sequence (DNA): TGTGCCACCAGTTTGACTAGCGGGGGCCATGAGCAGTTCTTC.

In this sample, this clonotype turned up many times. The chain uses TRBV24-1 and TRBJ2-3; D is unclear. V lost 1 base and J 4 bases, leaving 14 bases between the germline ends. CDR1 is KGHDR, CDR2 SFDVKD, per germline. The CDR3 runs to 16 residues. The CDR3 coding sequence is TGTGCCACCAGTGATTTTTCAGCAGGTCCGGCAGATACGCAGTATTTT. Translating gives CATSDFSAGPADTQYF.

The chain couples TRBV12-3 or TRBV12-4 to TRBJ2-3, with TRBD2 matching 7 bases. This CDR3 has 16 amino acids. J lost 1 base, V lost 7 bases, and 11 bases had no gene match. The CDR3 DNA reads TGTGCCAGCATCGCCCTGACTAGCTACCGCACAGATACGCAGTATTTT. Amino acids: CASIALTSYRTDTQYF.

This clonotype was seen a single time. The chain uses TRBV20-1 and TRBJ2-7; D possibly corresponds to TRBD1 (5 bases). The V and J ends lost 1 base and 6 bases respectively, with 7 bases between them. Germline assignment: CDR1 DFQATT and CDR2 SNEGSKA (reference sequence). CDR3 size: 11 residues. DNA of the CDR3: TGCAGTGCTAGAGGGGGCGTCGAGCAGTACTTC. The encoded protein is CSARGGVEQYF.

A word on this clonotype: This may stem from a read error, because a much larger clone lies one nucleotide away. This chain links TRBV7-8 with TRBJ2-3, with 10 bases that match TRBD2. V dropped 8 bases and J dropped 2; count of bases not matched to a gene: 7. CDR1 and CDR2 from the germline V gene are SGHVS and FQNEAQ. The CDR3 extends over 15 amino acids. CDR3 amino acids: CASGSLAGATDTQYF. The CDR3 nucleotides read TGTGCCAGCGGCTCTCTAGCGGGGGCCACAGATACGCAGTATTTT.

V usage is TRBV2 and J usage is TRBJ2-7; D gene unclear. CDR1 and CDR2 from the germline V gene are SNHLY and FYNNEI. V was shortened by 2 bases and J by 4 bases, with 9 bases between the two germline ends. CDR3 length: 13 amino acids. CDR3 in amino acids: CASSEMLGYEQYV. The CDR3 nucleotides are TGTGCCAGCAGTGAAATGTTGGGGTACGAGCAGTACGTC.

As concerns this clonotype: This sequence may be a read error, since a much larger clone differs from it by one base. The rearrangement uses TRBV5-3 and TRBJ1-2, with TRBD1 as a possible D gene (6 bases). TRBV5-3 counts as an open reading frame of uncertain function. This CDR3 is 13 amino acids long. The CDR3 is CASSLRTDYGYTF. In DNA form, the CDR3 reads TGTGCCAGCAGCTTGAGGACAGACTATGGCTACACCTTC.

This clonotype was observed many times. A read error may account for a junction end that differs from germline. The rearrangement uses TRBV6-1 and TRBJ2-7, with a tentative D call TRBD1 (5 bases). The CDR3 contains 15 residues. The V gene's germline CDR1 is MNHNS and CDR2 SASEGT. This CDR3 reads CASSEVPGLSYGQYF. DNA of the CDR3: TGTGCCAGCAGTGAAGTGCCAGGGCTCTCCTACGGGCAGTACTTC.

The chain combines TRBV29-1 with TRBJ1-2, with 9 nucleotides matching TRBD1. Germline CDR1 reads SQVTM; CDR2 reads ANQGSEA. V shed 4 bases, J shed 4 bases, and the junction held 13 bases outside the gene matches. The CDR3 extends over 16 amino acids. The CDR3 DNA reads as TGCAGCGTTGTGGGGGGACAGGGCCTTGAGAGCTATGGCTACACCTTC. Protein: CSVVGGQGLESYGYTF.

This chain uses TRBV6-1 with TRBJ2-1; 11 nucleotides align to TRBD2. Germline loops: CDR1 MNHNS, CDR2 SASEGT. The CDR3 has 14 residues. The J segment lost 6 bases and the V segment lost 8 bases, leaving 6 bases of the junction unmatched. CDR3 region: CASQTSGVSNEQFF. The CDR3 DNA follows: TGTGCCAGCCAGACTAGCGGGGTAAGCAATGAGCAGTTCTTC.

This clonotype was counted ten times or more. The DNA for the CDR3 is TGTGCCAGCAGTGCCTCGGTCAGGCCCACAGATACGCAGTATTTT. Its translation is CASSASVRPTDTQYF. The V and J genes are TRBV12-3 or TRBV12-4 and TRBJ2-3; D unresolved. V lost 5 bases and J 2 bases, leaving 14 bases between the germline ends. The CDR3 has 15 amino acids.

About this clonotype itself: A much bigger clone sits one base away, suggesting this may be a read error. The rearrangement links TRBV7-9 to TRBJ2-3; TRBD2 matches at 7 bases. CDR1 and CDR2 from the germline V gene are SEHNR and FQNEAQ (reference sequence). V was clipped by 6 bases and J by 3 bases; unmatched bases: 6. This CDR3 region has 14 residues. CDR3 residues: CASRSSGVTDTQYF. The CDR3 bases are TGTGCCAGCAGATCAAGCGGGGTGACAGATACGCAGTATTTT.

This clonotype was picked up a small number of times. The V call is TRBV7-6, the J call TRBJ2-1; D unresolved. CDR1 is SGHVS, CDR2 FNYEAQ, per germline. The CDR3 is 12 amino acids. The ends were cut back, 1 base at V and 6 bases at J, with 4 bases in the middle. CDR3 amino acids: CASSLGTNEQFF. CDR3 sequence (DNA): TGTGCCAGCAGCTTAGGTACCAATGAGCAGTTCTTC.

This clonotype was observed a handful of times. This chain uses TRBV10-1 with TRBJ1-1; TRBD1 aligns across 7 bases. The V and J ends lost 0 bases and 2 bases, in that order; junction bases with no gene match: 3. The CDR3 consists of 15 residues. CDR1 is WNHNN, CDR2 SYGVQD, per germline (reference sequence). In DNA form, the CDR3 reads TGCGCCAGCAGTGAGTCCAGGGGGATAAACACTGAAGCTTTCTTT. It encodes CASSESRGINTEAFF.